Included here is one T cell receptor (beta chain) sequence, with context. The same CDR3 can be traced to other DNA sequences in this sample. The method was immunoSEQ multiplex PCR; TCRdb's version includes in-frame clones alone and lacks a portion of them. The sample includes just over 2,000,000 clones, about 95% of them seen just once. This specimen belongs to a study of shared clonotypes between healthy human individuals. As defined, naive CD8 cells were CD45RO-negative and positively selected for CCR7, with terminally differentiated effector memory CD45RA+ cells excluded. Specimen: naive CD8+ T cells sorted from blood. The receptor's source is a man between 18 and 29 years old in good health.

The CDR3: CASSVDGAYNSPLHF. The CDR3 coding sequence is TGTGCCAGCAGCGTAGATGGAGCCTATAATTCACCCCTCCACTTT. The rearrangement links TRBV9 to TRBJ1-6; no clear D gene. The CDR3 length is 15 residues. The germline V and J ends were trimmed by 0 bases and 2 bases, with 6 bases remaining between them. In germline, CDR1 is SGDLS, CDR2 YYNGEE.